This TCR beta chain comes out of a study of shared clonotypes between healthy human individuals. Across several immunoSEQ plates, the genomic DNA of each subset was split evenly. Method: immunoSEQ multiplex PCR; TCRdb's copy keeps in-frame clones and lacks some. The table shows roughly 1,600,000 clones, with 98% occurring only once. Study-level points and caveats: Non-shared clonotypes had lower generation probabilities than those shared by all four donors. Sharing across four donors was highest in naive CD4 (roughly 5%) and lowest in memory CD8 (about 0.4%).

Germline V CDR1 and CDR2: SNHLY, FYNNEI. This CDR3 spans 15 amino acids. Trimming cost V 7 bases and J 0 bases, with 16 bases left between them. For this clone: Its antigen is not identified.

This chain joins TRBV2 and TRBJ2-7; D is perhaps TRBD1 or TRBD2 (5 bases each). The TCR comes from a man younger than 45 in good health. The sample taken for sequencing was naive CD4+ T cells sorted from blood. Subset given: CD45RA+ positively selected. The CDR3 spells CASMRGMTYSYEQYF. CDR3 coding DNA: TGTGCCAGCATGAGGGGCATGACGTACTCCTACGAGCAGTACTTC.